The clone carrying this T cell receptor beta chain has a handful of counts. These data belong to a study of T-cell reconstitution after alpha-beta-depleted transplantation in children. Unique molecular identifiers were incorporated into the prepared TCRbeta library. TCRdb reprocessed the PCR reads with MiXCR, giving one entry per CDR3 protein. The table lists just under 550,000 distinct CDR3 sequences, 15% to 20% of them singletons. Trimming pared 6 bases from V and 3 bases from J, leaving 13 bases between. The CDR3 runs to 13 residues. The germline CDR1 and CDR2 sequences are SGHRS and YFSETQ. The origin of this receptor is a human donor who donated a stem cell graft to a child with acute lymphoblastic leukemia. The sequenced sample was PBMCs from the stem cell graft donor, obtained from the stem cell graft. V and J are TRBV5-1 and TRBJ2-7; D remains unclear. CDR3 protein: CASIAPAGYEQYF. CDR3 bases: TGCGCCAGCATTGCACCCGCAGGCTACGAGCAGTACTTC.